Included here is one T cell receptor beta chain sequence, with context. The data originate from a study of T cell changes during pregnancy in multiple sclerosis. Profiled with immunoSEQ multiplex PCR; TCRdb holds only in-frame clones, not every one. The top ten clones hold 0.45% to 0.55% of a sample with about 36,000 clones, roughly nine tenths of them seen once. Germline V lookup: CDR1 SNHLY, CDR2 FYNNEI. V was shortened by 6 bases and J by 5 bases, with 12 bases between the two germline ends. The CDR3 runs 13 residues. The sample was CD4+ T cells from peripheral blood mononuclear cells, taken in the second trimester of pregnancy. This sequence was found in a female donor in good health, enrolled as a control in a pregnancy study. The J gene is TRBJ2-3, the V gene TRBV2; TRBD2 might be the D (5 bases). The CDR3, as DNA: TGTGCCAGCAGAGGAAGAGAGGGAGATACGCAGTATTTT. Its protein product is CASRGREGDTQYF.